This T cell receptor beta chain was sequenced in a study of graft-versus-host responses after intestinal transplantation (dated by TCRdb to about 2021). Broadly, across the study: The transplants that recipients received were multivisceral, liver-intestinal, or isolated intestinal. Of the approximately 24 intestinal transplant recipients enrolled in the cohort, one of whom was a retransplant, a few patients without pretransplant specimens were excluded. Instead of going to the commercial service, samples from a few later patients were sequenced in-house on an Illumina MiSeq and processed with MiXCR. Graft-versus-host and host-versus-graft alloreactive T cell clones were tracked in the graft, circulation and bone marrow after intestinal transplantation using bulk TCR-beta CDR3 sequencing. Alloreactive clones were identified by sequencing pre-transplant mixed lymphocyte reaction products and comparing these products with unstimulated pre-transplant donor and recipient T cells. Every recipient was given anti-thymocyte globulin induction, then maintenance tacrolimus and steroids for around three years. A peak of at least 4% donor T cells among recipient peripheral blood mononuclear cells was the definition used for donor T cell macrochimerism. General conclusions and limits of the study: Peak levels of circulating GvH clones were associated with declines in HvG clones early after transplant. GvH clones were detected in recipient bone marrow, and some appeared earlier in ileal mucosa or blood, consistent with an intestinal mucosal origin. Patients with donor T cell macrochimerism had high GvH to HvG T cell clonal ratios in their allografts. Conclusions were limited by the relatively low number and heterogeneity of intestinal transplant patients.

From the cysteine up to the phenylalanine, the CDR3 has a length of 15 residues. Here the CDR3 DNA is all that survives: 45 bases in frame from base 1. The sample's time point label is to be understood as: cells obtained before transplantation from donor or recipient. CD3+CD4+ and CD3+CD8+ populations were FACS-sorted from unstimulated pre-transplant donor and recipient cells taken from spleen or lymph nodes. The method was the immunoSEQ multiplex PCR assay. In most patients, genomic DNA was isolated using the Qiagen DNeasy Blood and Tissue Kit and sent frozen to Adaptive Biotechnologies for TCR sequencing. High-throughput TCR-beta CDR3 sequencing of genomic DNA from most patients was performed by Adaptive Biotechnologies. From the authors' description of their analysis: TCR sequencing data were retrieved from Adaptive's ImmunoSEQ software for about 17 patients, whereas a few other patients were processed with MiXCR and VDJtools. To correct CD4 versus CD8 sorting errors, any sequence found in both subsets at a frequency ratio below 5:1 was removed. CDR3 nucleotide sequences shared between donor and recipient were removed because the origin of such sequences could not be assigned. To count as alloreactive, a clone needed at least 2-fold expansion over unstimulated cells and a minimum CFSE-low frequency of 0.002% (template counts) or 0.001% (read counts). Mappable clones were those detected in sequenced pre-transplant spleen, lymph node, or MLR CFSE-low populations of the donor or recipient. The cumulative frequency of alloreactive clones was calculated as a percentage of all sequences, weighted by copy number. TCRdb's version of the immuneACCESS table is confined to in-frame rearrangements and falls short of the full clone set. An unresolved V gene accounts for under half of the shortfall where checked; the remainder is of unknown origin. D and trimming were read from the DNA, whereas the V and J calls and clone size are those reported in that table. The sample table records about 92,000 clones; around 90% of these occur just once. The ten most abundant clones make up approximately 5.5% of the sample.

In the case of this clone: Its recognized antigen is unknown. Base qualities are not provided; no much larger clone lies one nucleotide away.

The clonotype comes from a human donor who received an intestinal transplant. The chain links TRBV21-1 with TRBJ2-7; TRBD1 is taken as the D call from the table, unchecked against the DNA. TRBV21-1 is a pseudogene. This material consisted of unstimulated CD8+ T cells sorted from spleen or lymph node cells, taken before intestinal transplant. CDR3 loop: CASSKAGDRPYEQYF. The DNA reads as follows: TGTGCCAGCAGCAAAGCAGGGGACAGGCCCTACGAGCAGTACTTC.